This is a list of T cell receptor beta chains from one sample in a study of cytomegalovirus exposure and HLA in healthy donors. Method: immunoSEQ multiplex PCR; TCRdb's copy keeps in-frame clones and lacks some. The sample has approximately 77,000 clones, under 80% seen once. Material: PBMCs. Receptors were obtained from a man aged 55 to 70 in good health and CMV-seropositive. Both conserved end residues are part of each CDR3. A D gene is named only where the DNA matches it firmly. Clone size appears in some rows only: once, few, many, or a class for an expanded clone.

j_call | clone_size | d_call | v_call | cdr3_aa | cdr3_nt
TRBJ1-1 | - | - | TRBV30 | CAWSRGVTNTEAFF | TGTGCCTGGAGCCGGGGGGTAACGAACACTGAAGCTTTCTTT
TRBJ1-5 | - | TRBD1 | TRBV6-1 | CASMDRNSNQPQHF | TGTGCCAGCATGGACAGGAATAGCAATCAGCCCCAGCATTTT
TRBJ1-3 | - | TRBD1 | TRBV27 | CASSLTGAFSGNTIYF | TGTGCCAGCAGTTTAACAGGGGCGTTCTCTGGAAACACCATATATTTT
TRBJ2-7 | - | TRBD1 | TRBV11-2 | CASSLTGTAYEQYF | TGTGCCAGCAGCCTTACCGGGACAGCCTACGAGCAGTACTTC
TRBJ1-5 | - | - | TRBV6-1 | CASSERGGSNQPQHF | TGTGCCAGCAGTGAACGGGGAGGTAGCAATCAGCCCCAGCATTTT
TRBJ2-3 | - | TRBD2 | TRBV5-1 | CASSPGLAGTDTQYF | TGCGCCAGCAGCCCGGGACTAGCGGGGACGGATACGCAGTATTTT
TRBJ2-3 | - | - | TRBV10-3 | CAISEPSQGEADTQYF | TGTGCCATCAGTGAGCCCTCTCAGGGGGAGGCAGATACGCAGTATTTT
TRBJ2-2 | - | - | TRBV7-2 | CASRDLYTGELFF | TGTGCCAGCAGGGACTTATACACCGGGGAGCTGTTTTTT
TRBJ1-5 | - | TRBD1 | TRBV6-1 | CATSTDRVAQPQHF | TGTGCCACCTCAACCGACAGGGTGGCCCAGCCCCAGCATTTT
TRBJ1-1 | few | TRBD1 | TRBV7-2 | CASSLGTGVFPTEAFF | TGTGCCAGCAGCTTAGGTACAGGGGTCTTCCCCACTGAAGCTTTCTTT
TRBJ1-1 | - | TRBD1 | TRBV7-2 | CASSFRGVVTEAFF | TGTGCCAGCAGCTTCAGGGGGGTTGTGACTGAAGCTTTCTTT
TRBJ2-3 | - | TRBD1 | TRBV10-2 | CASSLGTGGISDTQYF | TGCGCCAGCAGTTTAGGGACAGGGGGTATTTCGGATACGCAGTATTTT
TRBJ2-5 | - | TRBD2 | TRBV29-1 | CSAGTSGQETQYF | TGCAGCGCCGGGACTAGCGGACAAGAGACCCAGTACTTC
TRBJ1-3 | - | - | TRBV7-2 | CASSFLSSGNTIYF | TGTGCCAGCAGCTTCTTGAGCTCTGGAAACACCATATATTTT
TRBJ2-7 | once | - | TRBV4-1 | CASSHGGLVGEQYF | TGCGCCAGCAGCCACGGGGGATTAGTCGGGGAGCAGTACTTC
TRBJ2-7 | - | TRBD1 | TRBV4-1 | CASSPTGFTTYEQYF | TGCGCCAGCAGCCCGACAGGGTTTACTACCTACGAGCAGTACTTC
TRBJ1-4 | - | TRBD1 | TRBV5-1 | CASSLGQGATNEKLFF | TGCGCCAGCAGCTTGGGACAGGGGGCAACTAATGAAAAACTGTTTTTT
TRBJ2-7 | - | - | TRBV11-2 | CASSSARGTYEQYF | TGTGCCAGCAGCTCCGCTAGGGGTACCTACGAGCAGTACTTC
TRBJ2-1 | - | - | TRBV28 | CASSPVGQKVYNEQFF | TGTGCCAGCAGTCCGGTGGGCCAAAAAGTGTACAATGAGCAGTTCTTC
TRBJ2-7 | - | - | TRBV6-5 | CASSYSSRYEQYF | TGTGCCAGCAGTTACAGCTCACGCTACGAGCAGTACTTC
TRBJ2-1 | - | - | TRBV10-1 | CAKSGCPYNEQFF | TGCGCCAAGTCAGGGTGCCCCTACAATGAGCAGTTCTTC
TRBJ1-1 | - | TRBD1 | TRBV6-5 | CASSYLGQGGTEAFF | TGTGCCAGCAGTTACTTGGGACAGGGCGGCACTGAAGCTTTCTTT
TRBJ2-3 | - | TRBD1 | TRBV9 | CASGQGAFTDTQYF | TGTGCCAGCGGACAGGGGGCATTTACAGATACGCAGTATTTT
TRBJ1-2 | - | - | TRBV5-5 | CASSLVTGNYGYTF | TGTGCCAGCAGCTTGGTTACGGGGAACTATGGCTACACCTTC
TRBJ1-4 | few | - | TRBV11-2 | CASSSFDIDHEKLFF | TGTGCCAGCAGCTCCTTTGACATCGACCACGAAAAACTGTTTTTT
TRBJ2-2 | - | - | TRBV6-1 | CASSEQGSTGELFF | TGTGCCAGCAGTGAACAGGGGAGCACCGGGGAGCTGTTTTTT
TRBJ2-3 | - | - | TRBV14 | CASSLTRADTQYF | TGTGCCAGCAGCCTGACTAGAGCAGATACGCAGTATTTT
TRBJ2-1 | - | - | TRBV28 | CASSSTGGGSYNEQFF | TGTGCCAGCAGTTCAACCGGGGGTGGGTCCTACAATGAGCAGTTCTTC
TRBJ2-2 | - | TRBD1 | TRBV4-1 | CASSDRGSGELFF | TGCGCCAGCAGCGACAGGGGGTCCGGGGAGCTGTTTTTT
TRBJ2-5 | - | TRBD2 | TRBV2 | CASSPLAGGRETQYF | TGTGCCAGCAGTCCCCTAGCGGGGGGGCGAGAGACCCAGTACTTC
TRBJ1-1 | once | - | TRBV19 | CASSRRGGRSNTEAFF | TGTGCCAGTAGTCGGCGGGGCGGAAGATCGAACACTGAAGCTTTCTTT
TRBJ2-7 | - | - | TRBV6-5 | CASRRIAAYEQYF | TGTGCCAGCAGAAGGATAGCGGCCTACGAGCAGTACTTC
TRBJ1-3 | - | - | TRBV19 | CASSSTGLGNTIYF | TGTGCCAGTAGTAGTACTGGACTCGGAAACACCATATATTTT
TRBJ2-7 | - | TRBD1 | TRBV6-5 | CASRTGGVTYEQYF | TGTGCCAGCAGGACAGGGGGAGTAACGTACGAGCAGTACTTC
TRBJ1-6 | - | - | TRBV27 | CASSGTQGGNSPLHF | TGTGCCAGCAGTGGGACACAGGGAGGGAATTCACCCCTCCACTTT
TRBJ2-3 | - | TRBD1 | TRBV7-2 | CASSLEGQGTDTQYF | TGTGCCAGCAGCTTAGAGGGACAGGGGACAGATACGCAGTATTTT
TRBJ2-5 | few | - | TRBV27 | CASSSPGGTQYF | TGTGCCAGCAGTTCCCCCGGAGGGACCCAGTACTTC
TRBJ1-2 | - | TRBD1 | TRBV2 | CASSRALGQGNYGYTF | TGTGCCAGCAGCCGAGCCCTAGGACAGGGAAACTATGGCTACACCTTC
TRBJ2-1 | - | TRBD2 | TRBV6-4 | CASSASSGSSYNEQFF | TGTGCCAGCAGTGCCTCAAGCGGGAGCTCCTACAATGAGCAGTTCTTC
TRBJ2-3 | - | TRBD1 | TRBV10-1 | CASSRQGTDTQYF | TGCGCCAGCAGCAGACAGGGTACGGATACGCAGTATTTT
TRBJ2-5 | - | TRBD1 | TRBV7-6 | CASSFPTGGFGEQYF | TGTGCCAGCAGCTTCCCGACAGGGGGGTTCGGGGAGCAGTACTTC
TRBJ2-2 | - | TRBD1 | TRBV29-1 | CSVRQGSNTGELFF | TGCAGCGTCCGACAGGGTTCGAACACCGGGGAGCTGTTTTTT
TRBJ2-3 | few | TRBD1 | TRBV2 | CASSDRGPADTQYF | TGTGCCAGCAGTGACAGGGGGCCGGCAGATACGCAGTATTTT
TRBJ2-2 | - | - | TRBV13 | CASSLGPLAGTNTGELFF | TGTGCCAGCAGCTTAGGGCCCCTCGCGGGGACGAACACCGGGGAGCTGTTTTTT
TRBJ2-7 | - | - | TRBV30 | CAWGSGISYEQYF | TGTGCCTGGGGGTCAGGGATATCCTACGAGCAGTACTTC
TRBJ2-6 | few | - | TRBV7-3 | CASSLGGLRANVLTF | TGTGCCAGCAGCTTAGGGGGCCTAAGGGCCAACGTCCTGACTTTC
TRBJ2-7 | - | - | TRBV5-1 | CASSLVANSYEQYF | TGCGCCAGCAGCTTGGTGGCCAACTCCTACGAGCAGTACTTC